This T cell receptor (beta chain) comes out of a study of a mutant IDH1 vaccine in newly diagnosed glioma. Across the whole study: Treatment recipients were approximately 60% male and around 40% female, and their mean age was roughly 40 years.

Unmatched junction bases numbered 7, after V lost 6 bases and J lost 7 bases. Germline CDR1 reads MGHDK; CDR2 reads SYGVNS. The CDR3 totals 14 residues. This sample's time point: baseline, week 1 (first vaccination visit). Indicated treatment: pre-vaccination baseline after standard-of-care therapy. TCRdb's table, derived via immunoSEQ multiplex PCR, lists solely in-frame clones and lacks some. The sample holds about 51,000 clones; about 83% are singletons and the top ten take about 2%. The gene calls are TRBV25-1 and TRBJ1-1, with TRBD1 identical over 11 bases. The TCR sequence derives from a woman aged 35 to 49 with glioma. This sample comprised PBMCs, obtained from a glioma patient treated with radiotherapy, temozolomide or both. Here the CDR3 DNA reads TGTGCCAGCAGAGTCACCGGGACAGGGGGTGAAGCTTTCTTT. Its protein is CASRVTGTGGEAFF.